This TCR beta chain is from a study of radiotherapy plus CTLA-4 blockade in lung cancer. Whole-study context: Disease control was seen in 31% of patients, objective responses in 15% to 20%.

General study results and limits: Once radiotherapy plus ipilimumab had been given, TCR clones derived from tumor expanded in blood. How blood T cell clones changed early, along with interferon-beta, reportedly forecast response best.

This clone was counted a single time. Antigen specificity is unknown. This table comes from immunoSEQ multiplex PCR, and its TCRdb copy is limited to in-frame clones, with some not included. The data hold 70,000 to 90,000 clones, with roughly 75% observed a single time. The source is a human donor with non-small cell lung cancer who had a complete response to radiotherapy plus ipilimumab. Sequencing used peripheral blood, obtained from a patient treated with radiotherapy plus ipilimumab.

The CDR3 is CASSSDRAHNYGYTF. CDR3 nucleotide sequence: TGTGCCAGCAGCTCCGACAGGGCACACAACTATGGCTACACCTTC. The chain carries TRBV25-1 and TRBJ1-2; 7 bases fit TRBD1. The CDR3 runs to 15 residues. Unmatched junction bases numbered 9, after V lost 6 bases and J lost 2 bases. The germline CDR1 and CDR2 sequences are MGHDK and SYGVNS.